The clone carrying this T cell receptor beta chain has a count of ten or more. The antigen is not known. These data belong to a study of human T cells and chemical hapten exposure. Study information: Sensitization employed 2% DPC on approximately 2 cm by approximately 2 cm of upper inner arm skin. There were weekly diphenylcyclopropenone doses to the scalp for patients throughout the roughly 25-week study. Broader study findings: Donor immune responses may differ from healthy people's, since all donors had alopecia.

TCRdb reanalysed the RACE reads using MiXCR and keeps one entry per CDR3 protein. This sample yields tens of thousands of distinct CDR3 sequences, of which 9.6% are seen a single time; roughly 3.5% belongs to the top ten. Germline CDR1 is DFQATT and CDR2 is SNEGSKA (reference sequence). This CDR3 has 15 amino acids. Germline trimming cut 4 bases from V and 0 bases from J; bases unmatched to any gene: 2. The sample's time point: pre-sensitization, week 0. Stated treatment: therapeutic diphenylcyclopropenone sensitization with weekly scalp DPC. Drawing of blood took place ahead of applying each patch test.

V gene TRBV20-1 combines with J gene TRBJ2-5, with 13 bases identical to TRBD2. This sample comprised whole blood, obtained in connection with sensitization to the hapten diphenylcyclopropenone (DPC). This TCR derives from a woman aged 40 to 49 with alopecia areata. Some clones in this sample may be carry-over from other donors' samples. The CDR3 spells CSAKGLAGYQETQYF. The CDR3 DNA reads TGCAGTGCTAAGGGACTAGCGGGATACCAAGAGACCCAGTACTTC.